Reported below is one TCR beta chain. Its antigen is not known. Unique molecular identifiers were used in preparing the TCRbeta library. Each CDR3 protein gets one entry after TCRdb re-called the PCR reads with MiXCR. The data show 140,000 or so distinct CDR3 sequences, around 10% seen once. The V and J ends lost 4 bases and 6 bases, in that order; junction bases with no gene match: 5. CDR1 and CDR2 from the germline V gene are SGDLS and YYNGEE. The CDR3 sequence is 16 residues long. The data derive from a study of T-cell reconstitution after alpha-beta-depleted transplantation in children. Study-wide results and limits: A year had passed since transplant, and T-cell counts and diversity by then came mostly from newly produced T cells. For some patients, TCRbeta diversity was high at day 60 because of recipient T cells and thymic progenitors that survived. Several hundred expanded graft clones reportedly were the source of alpha-beta T cells about two months after transplant.

The sequence was collected from a female patient under 10 years old who had a stem cell transplant for congenital amegakaryocytic thrombocytopenia, so the T cells may come from the graft donor. The sample here was PBMCs, mostly from graft donor cells, taken 180 days after TCRalphabeta/CD19-depleted stem cell transplant. V is TRBV9 and J is TRBJ2-3; 16 bases fit TRBD2. CDR3 region: CASSSGLAGGQDTQYF. The CDR3 DNA reads as TGTGCCAGCAGCTCGGGACTAGCGGGAGGGCAGGATACGCAGTATTTT.